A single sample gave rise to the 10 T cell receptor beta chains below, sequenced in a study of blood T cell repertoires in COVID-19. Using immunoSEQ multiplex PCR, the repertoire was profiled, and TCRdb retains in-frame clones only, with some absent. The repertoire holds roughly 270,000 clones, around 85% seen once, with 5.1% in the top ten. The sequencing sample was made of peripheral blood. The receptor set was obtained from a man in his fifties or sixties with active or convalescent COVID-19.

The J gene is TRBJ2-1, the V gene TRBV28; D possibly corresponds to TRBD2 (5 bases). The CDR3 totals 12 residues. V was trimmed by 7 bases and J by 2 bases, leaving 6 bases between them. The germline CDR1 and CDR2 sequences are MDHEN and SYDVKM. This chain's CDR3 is CASTGTYNEQFF. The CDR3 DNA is TGTGCCAGCACGGGGACCTACAATGAGCAGTTCTTC. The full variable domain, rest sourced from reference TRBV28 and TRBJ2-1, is DVKVTQSSRYLVKRTGEKVFLECVQDMDHENMFWYRQDPGLGLRLIYFSYDVKMKEKGDIPEGYSVSREKKERFSLILESASTNQTSMYLCASTGTYNEQFFGPGTRLTVL.

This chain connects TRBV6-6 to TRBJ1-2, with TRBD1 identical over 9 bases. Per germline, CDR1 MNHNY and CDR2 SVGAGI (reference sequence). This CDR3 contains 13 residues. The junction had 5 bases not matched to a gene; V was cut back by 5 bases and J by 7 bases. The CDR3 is CASSTDRGGGYTF. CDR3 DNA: TGTGCCAGCAGTACGGACAGGGGAGGTGGCTACACCTTC.

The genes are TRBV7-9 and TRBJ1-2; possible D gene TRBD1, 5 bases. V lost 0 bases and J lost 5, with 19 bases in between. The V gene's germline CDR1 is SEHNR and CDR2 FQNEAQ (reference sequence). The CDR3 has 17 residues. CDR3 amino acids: CASSLADPARRGYGYTF. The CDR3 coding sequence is TGTGCCAGCAGCTTAGCGGACCCGGCACGACGGGGGTATGGCTACACCTTC. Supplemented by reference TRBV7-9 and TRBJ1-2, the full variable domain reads DTGVSQNPRHKITKRGQNVTFRCDPISEHNRLYWYRQTLGQGPEFLTYFQNEAQLEKSRLLSDRFSAERPKGSFSTLEIQRTEQGDSAMYLCASSLADPARRGYGYTFGSGTRLTVV.

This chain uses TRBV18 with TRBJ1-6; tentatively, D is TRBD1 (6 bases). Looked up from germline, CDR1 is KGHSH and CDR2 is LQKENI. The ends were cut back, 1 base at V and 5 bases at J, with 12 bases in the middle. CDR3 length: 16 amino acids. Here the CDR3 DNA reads TGTGCCAGCTCACCACTGCAGGGGAACGATAATTCACCCCTCCACTTT. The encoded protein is CASSPLQGNDNSPLHF. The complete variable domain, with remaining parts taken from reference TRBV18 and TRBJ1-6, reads NAGVMQNPRHLVRRRGQEARLRCSPMKGHSHVYWYRQLPEEGLKFMVYLQKENIIDESGMPKERFSAEFPKEGPSILRIQQVVRGDSAAYFCASSPLQGNDNSPLHFGNGTRLTVT.

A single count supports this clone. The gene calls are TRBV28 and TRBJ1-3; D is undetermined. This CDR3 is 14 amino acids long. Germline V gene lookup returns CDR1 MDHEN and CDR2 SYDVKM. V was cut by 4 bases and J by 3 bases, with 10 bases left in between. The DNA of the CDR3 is TGTGCCAGCAGTTCCAGGAATGTTGGAAACACCATATATTTT. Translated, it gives CASSSRNVGNTIYF.

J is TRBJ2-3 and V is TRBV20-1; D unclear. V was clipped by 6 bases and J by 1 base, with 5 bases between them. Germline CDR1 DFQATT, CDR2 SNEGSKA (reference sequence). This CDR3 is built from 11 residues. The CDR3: CSAHGTDTQYF. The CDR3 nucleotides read TGCAGTGCCCATGGCACAGATACGCAGTATTTT.

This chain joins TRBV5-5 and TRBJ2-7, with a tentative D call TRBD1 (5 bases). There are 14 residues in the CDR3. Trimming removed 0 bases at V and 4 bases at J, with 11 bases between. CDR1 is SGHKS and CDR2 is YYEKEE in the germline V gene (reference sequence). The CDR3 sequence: CASSLGGTGYEQYF. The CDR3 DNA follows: TGTGCCAGCAGCTTGGGGGGCACAGGATACGAGCAGTACTTC.

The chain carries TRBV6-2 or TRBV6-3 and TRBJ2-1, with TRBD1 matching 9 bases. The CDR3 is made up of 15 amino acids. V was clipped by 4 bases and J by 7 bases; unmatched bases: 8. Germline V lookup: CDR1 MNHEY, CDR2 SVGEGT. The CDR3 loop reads CASSSTGTGLNEQFF. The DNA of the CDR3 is TGTGCCAGCAGTTCTACCGGGACAGGGTTGAATGAGCAGTTCTTC.

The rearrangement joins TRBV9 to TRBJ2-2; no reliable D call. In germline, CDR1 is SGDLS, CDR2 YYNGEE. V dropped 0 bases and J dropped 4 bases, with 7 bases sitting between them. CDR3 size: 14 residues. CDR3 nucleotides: TGTGCCAGCAGCGTAGCTACGGGCACCGGGGAGCTGTTTTTT. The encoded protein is CASSVATGTGELFF. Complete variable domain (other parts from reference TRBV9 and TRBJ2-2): DSGVTQTPKHLITATGQRVTLRCSPRSGDLSVYWYQQSLDQGLQFLIQYYNGEERAKGNILERFSAQQFPDLHSELNLSSLELGDSALYFCASSVATGTGELFFGEGSRLTVL.

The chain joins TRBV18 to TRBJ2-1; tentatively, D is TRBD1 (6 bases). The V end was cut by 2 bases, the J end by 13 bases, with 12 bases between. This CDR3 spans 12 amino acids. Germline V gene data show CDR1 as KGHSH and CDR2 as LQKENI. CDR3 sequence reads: CASSPTNGGQFF. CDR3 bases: TGTGCCAGCTCACCAACCAATGGGGGCCAGTTCTTC. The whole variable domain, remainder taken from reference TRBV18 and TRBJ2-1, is NAGVMQNPRHLVRRRGQEARLRCSPMKGHSHVYWYRQLPEEGLKFMVYLQKENIIDESGMPKERFSAEFPKEGPSILRIQQVVRGDSAAYFCASSPTNGGQFFGPGTRLTVL.